This note documents a single TCR beta chain sequence. This clone's antigen is unknown. No base-level quality is on record; no much larger clone is a single base apart. Using the deep immunoSEQ assay, TCR CDR3 regions were amplified from genomic DNA by multiplex PCR. Extracted genomic DNA from each cell subset was spread evenly across all wells of several immunoSEQ 96-well plates, with each plate serving as a replicate. For sorted subsets, roughly 200 ng of genomic DNA, equivalent to roughly 30,000 T cell genomes, went into each replicate PCR. Purified libraries were quantified with a Qubit 3.0 fluorometer, sized on a Bioanalyzer 2100, and re-quantified with the KAPA Library Quantification kit. Each immunoSEQ 96-well plate was sequenced on its own single-read 150-cycle Illumina NextSeq 550 flow cell. The original pipeline was this. Because the immunoSEQ output included only junctional sequences and no quality scores, the filtering could not be the same as the filtering used for full-length reads. To assign V/J genes and CDR3, sequences were annotated against IMGT germline references using PyIR, a Python wrapper for IgBLAST v1.9. Reads with weak V/J assignments (E-value above 1e-6), missing CDR3, stop codons, out-of-frame junctions, or ambiguous translated residues were removed. V3J clonotypes were defined by identical inferred V gene, J gene, and CDR3 amino acid sequence. Percentage overlap between repertoires was calculated by dividing the number of shared unique clonotypes by the size of the smaller repertoire. Richness of each repertoire was evaluated using RTK rarefaction, the Chao1 estimator, and Recon v2.1 estimates of unobserved clonotypes. OLGA was used to compute generation probabilities for all TCRbeta clonotypes that the gDNA method yielded from a few donors. The table comes from immuneACCESS by way of TCRdb, which keeps in-frame sequences with V and J called. Part of the clones is missing from these tables; in studies checked, under half for an unresolved V gene and the rest for unknown reasons. V and J calls and clone size follow that table, whereas D and trimming were derived from the DNA. The table for this sample lists around 640,000 clones; roughly 95% of them were counted only once. Around 0.1% of the sample is taken by the ten largest.

Spanning cysteine to phenylalanine, the CDR3 consists of 19 amino acids. Only CDR3 DNA remains: 57 bases, in frame from the first base. V is pared back by 4 bases and J by 0 bases, with 20 bases lying between the germline termini. From a lookup of the germline V gene, CDR1 and CDR2 are SGHRS and YFSETQ. CD8 naive samples were obtained by positive selection for CCR7 among CD45RO-negative cells, yielding a CD45RA+CCR7+ population from which TemRA cells were excluded. The donors were healthy, HIV-negative adults with no recently reported acute infections or vaccinations. Every donor was a Caucasian adult living in Nashville, Tennessee, USA. Blood was collected by leukapheresis, and PBMCs were isolated by Ficoll-Histopaque density gradient centrifugation and then cryopreserved in liquid nitrogen vapor phase. Purity and quantity of every magnetically sorted T cell population were checked by analytical flow cytometry. Genomic DNA was isolated from each sorted fraction and quantified by UV absorbance on a Nanodrop 2000c.

The data stem from a study of shared clonotypes between healthy human individuals (dated by TCRdb to 2020 to 2022). Background on the whole study: A couple of women and three men aged 18 to 49 years were included in the cohort. For each donor, CD4 naive and CD4 memory were each run on three plates, CD8 naive on two plates, and CD8 memory on one plate. To estimate repertoire size and how much clonotypes are shared between individuals, the study performed deep sequencing of blood TCR repertoires from 4 to 6 healthy adults. To increase sequencing depth and limit assay-specific biases, different laboratories used diverse techniques to prepare libraries and sequence TCR repertoires. Per donor, leukapheresis produced somewhere between about 0.9 and 9.5 billion PBMCs. The study at large found these results: Because the study included only a small number of donors, the genetic and exposure-history diversity represented was limited. Naive subsets generally had larger estimated clonotype richness than memory subsets did. Sharing across a few donors was observed for roughly 5% of naive CD4, 3% to 3.5% of naive CD8, roughly 2.4% of memory CD4, and about 0.4% of memory CD8 clonotypes. Pairwise subsampling led to the expectation that sequencing depth would affect the degree of clonotype sharing among donors. Higher generation probabilities were observed for clonotypes shared by all four sorted-subset donors than for non-shared clonotypes. Incomplete sequencing was indicated by rarefaction of sorted-subset datasets, despite the large sequencing depth. Sampling was limited to blood, and TCR repertoires in tissue likely differ from TCR repertoires in blood.

This sequence originates from a woman aged 25 to 39 in good health. The chain was built from TRBV5-1 and TRBJ2-6; the D gene is perhaps TRBD2, on 5 matching bases. Source material: naive CD8+ T cells sorted from blood. What the cell subset or site label conveys for this sample: CD45RA+CCR7+. The DNA sequence follows: TGCGCCAGCAGCAGGCCTAGGTCTCAGCTAGCCTCTGGGGCCAACGTCCTGACTTTC. Its product reads: CASSRPRSQLASGANVLTF.